This paragraph reports one T cell receptor beta chain. There is no known antigen for this receptor. Base qualities are not at hand, and no much larger clone is one base apart. The data stem from a study of blood T cell repertoires in COVID-19 (dated by TCRdb to the early 2020s). For the study in its entirety: Collaborator samples came from the United States, Italy and Spain and covered acute and convalescent phases of COVID-19. The repertoires were released in a freely available public database meant as a resource for research on the immune response to SARS-CoV-2. The sample metadata nearly always contained a de-identified subject ID, COVID-19 status, age in years and sex. The prospective study material was composed of cDNA or gDNA derived from T cells, B-cell-depleted T cells, or PBMCs. The samples were drawn from two sources: the first 160 participants of the ongoing ImmuneRACE study, and 1,000 to 1,500 subjects contributed by 6 global collaborators. Where HLA class I and class II types were available, the types were taken from metadata supplied by the sample provider, not from assay-based typing. The dataset comprised deeply sampled blood TCRbeta repertoires from subjects exposed to, actively infected with, or recovered from COVID-19. Study-wide findings and limitations: The amount of clinical and demographic metadata varied by source and participant and was provided uncurated.

Each collaborating institution followed its own protocols to collect whole blood in K2EDTA tubes. For TCRbeta analysis, collaborators shipped samples in one of three forms: frozen whole blood, isolated PBMCs, or DNA extracted from either of those sample types. The germline V gene gives CDR1 as SGHTA and CDR2 as FQGNSA. V and J are truncated by 8 bases and 5 bases respectively, leaving an intervening sequence of 24 bases. CDR3 length: 17 amino acids, cysteine to phenylalanine. Only the CDR3 DNA stays, 51 bases, in frame from base 1. The immunoSEQ Assay, a bias-controlled multiplex PCR, was used to amplify TCRbeta CDR3 regions from genomic DNA. Under the source paper's analysis protocol: Nucleated cell counts per sample were estimated from amplification of reference gene primers within the assay. To quantify the absolute abundance of each unique TCRbeta CDR3 rearrangement, sequence reads were collapsed and filtered. For each sample, productive Simpson clonality was calculated as the square root of Simpson's diversity index over productive rearrangements. The table comes from immuneACCESS by way of TCRdb, which keeps in-frame sequences with V and J called. Part of the clones is missing from these tables; in studies checked, under half for an unresolved V gene and the rest for unknown reasons. V and J calls and clone size are those listed in that table; D and trimming were worked out from the DNA. The table for this sample lists roughly 120,000 clones; more than 75% of them were counted only once. Roughly 3.9% of the sample is in the top ten clones.

The chain is encoded by TRBV7-2 joined to TRBJ2-2, with no D gene named confidently. The receptor was isolated from a man aged 55 to 69 with acute or convalescent COVID-19. Sequencing was done on a sample of peripheral blood. The nucleotides read TGTGCCAGCTCTGCGAGGTCCGGGTTCATACAAACCGGGGAGCTGTTTTTT. It codes for CASSARSGFIQTGELFF.